This T cell receptor beta chain came from a study of identical twins. Study observations and caveats: Zero-insertion results could be subject to partial confounding by invariant MAIT and iNKT cells.

Notes on this clonotype: Its antigen is not identified.

CDR3 length: 16 residues. V shed 5 bases, J shed 6 bases, and the junction held 9 bases outside the gene matches. The germline V gene encodes CDR1 SGHAT and CDR2 FQNNGV. TCRdb called the 5' RACE reads again in MiXCR, with one record for every CDR3 protein. The data hold 1.5 million to 2 million distinct CDR3 sequences, with around a third observed a single time. The sample taken for sequencing was cord blood. J is TRBJ2-1 and V is TRBV11-2; 11 bases are a match to TRBD2. This TCR was recovered from a newborn girl in good health. CDR3 sequence reads: CASSIPLAGGRNEQFF. In DNA, the CDR3 is TGTGCCAGCAGCATACCTTTAGCGGGGGGGCGCAATGAGCAGTTCTTC. Looking up the rest from reference TRBV11-2 and TRBJ2-1 gives the full variable domain: EAGVAQSPRYKIIEKRQSVAFWCNPISGHATLYWYQQILGQGPKLLIQFQNNGVVDDSQLPKDRFSAERLKGVDSTLKIQPAKLEDSAVYLCASSIPLAGGRNEQFFGPGTRLTVL.